These 13 T cell receptor beta chains share one sample of origin, sequenced in a study of cytomegalovirus exposure and HLA in healthy donors. Primers for the PCR totalled 60 Vbeta and 13 Jbeta. The method was immunoSEQ multiplex PCR; TCRdb's version includes in-frame clones alone and lacks a portion of them. Found here are about 85,000 clones, about three quarters of them singletons; the top ten hold around 2.1%. Sequencing used PBMCs. Receptors originate from a boy younger than 18 in good health and CMV-seronegative.

The genes are TRBV5-4 and TRBJ1-1; no reliable D call. Looked up from germline, CDR1 is SGHNT and CDR2 is YYREEE (reference sequence). Deletions cut 6 bases from V and 1 base from J, with 16 bases between. This CDR3 is built from 15 residues. As DNA, the CDR3 is TGTGCCAGCACCCCGGAGGGTTTTAAGAACACTGAAGCTTTCTTT. This codes for CASTPEGFKNTEAFF.

The gene calls are TRBV7-9 and TRBJ2-6, with 10 bases aligning to TRBD1. CDR1 and CDR2 from the germline V gene are SEHNR and FQNEAQ (reference sequence). Germline trimming cut 7 bases from V and 2 bases from J; bases unmatched to any gene: 11. The CDR3 loop spans 18 amino acids. The CDR3 nucleotides read TGTGCCAGCAACCACCGGGACAGGGGTAAGGCTGGGGCCAACGTCCTGACTTTC. As protein: CASNHRDRGKAGANVLTF.

The chain couples TRBV23-1 to TRBJ2-5; D possibly corresponds to TRBD1 (6 bases). TRBV23-1 is identified as an open reading frame with a role that is uncertain. The CDR3 has 14 residues. V lost 4 bases and J lost 5, with 14 bases in between. The CDR3 DNA is TGCGCCAGCAGTCGGCTGACAGGCGAGGAGACCCAGTACTTC. It yields the protein CASSRLTGEETQYF.

The chain couples TRBV7-7 to TRBJ1-2; weak D call: TRBD1 (5 bases). V lost 9 bases and J 0 bases, leaving 11 bases between the germline ends. The CDR3 is 13 amino acids. Germline V gives CDR1 SSHAT, CDR2 FNYEAQ (reference sequence). CDR3 DNA sequence: TGTGCCAGGAGGGACTCTACTAACTATGGCTACACCTTC. It yields the protein CARRDSTNYGYTF.

This clone was found a few times. This chain joins TRBV7-6 and TRBJ1-6; D gene ambiguous. Germline V gene sequence: CDR1 SGHVS, CDR2 FNYEAQ. The V end was cut by 1 base, the J end by 7 bases, with 8 bases between. CDR3 size: 14 residues. The CDR3 loop reads CASSLGMGNSPLHF. CDR3 nucleotides: TGTGCCAGCAGCTTAGGGATGGGCAATTCACCCCTCCACTTT.

The chain recombines TRBV7-8 with TRBJ2-1; D not certain. Per the germline V gene, CDR1 is SGHVS and CDR2 is FQNEAQ. CDR3 length equals 14 residues. Trimming removed 5 bases from V and 1 base from J, with 9 bases in between. The DNA for the CDR3 is TGTGCCAGCAGCGATCCCAGGTCCTACAATGAGCAGTTCTTC. It codes for CASSDPRSYNEQFF.

The chain carries TRBV4-2 and TRBJ1-1; 9 bases agree with TRBD1. J was trimmed by 5 bases and V by 0 bases; bases with no gene match: 4. The CDR3 length is 15 residues. CDR1 and CDR2 (germline): LGHNA, YNFKEQ. CDR3 amino acids: CASSQEGGTGTEAFF. For the CDR3, the DNA is TGTGCCAGCAGCCAAGAGGGAGGGACAGGGACTGAAGCTTTCTTT.

The sample holds a few counts of this clone. The gene calls are TRBV30 and TRBJ1-6, with 7 nucleotides matching TRBD1. Germline values: CDR1 GTSNPN, CDR2 SVGIG (reference sequence). Trimming at V came to 3 bases and at J to 7 bases, leaving 9 bases not matched to a gene. CDR3 length equals 15 residues. The CDR3 bases are TGTGCCTGGAGAGGCCAACAACAGGGGAATTCACCCCTCCACTTT. It yields the protein CAWRGQQQGNSPLHF.

The sample holds a few counts of this clone. The chain links TRBV10-3 to TRBJ1-2; 9 nucleotides align to TRBD1. The V gene end was trimmed by 7 bases and the J gene end by 1 base; junction bases not matched to a gene: 7. Looked up from germline, CDR1 is ENHRY and CDR2 is SYGVKD. This CDR3 has 15 residues. The CDR3 bases are TGTGCCATCACCCGACAGGGGGATAGTAACTATGGCTACACCTTC. It specifies CAITRQGDSNYGYTF.

The chain employs TRBV6-1 and TRBJ1-6; D gene ambiguous. Germline V gives CDR1 MNHNS, CDR2 SASEGT. The CDR3 loop spans 13 amino acids. V lost 5 bases to trimming and J lost 10 bases, with 12 bases between them. The CDR3 nucleotides are TGTGCCAGCAGTTATGAGTATTTGTCACCCCTCCACTTT. This sequence encodes CASSYEYLSPLHF.

V is TRBV29-1 and J is TRBJ2-3, with D tentatively TRBD2 (6 bases). The CDR3 has 14 amino acids. Germline V CDR1 and CDR2: SQVTM, ANQGSEA. Deletions cut 3 bases from V and 0 bases from J, with 10 bases between. The CDR3 sequence: CSVEGGDSTDTQYF. For the CDR3, the DNA is TGCAGCGTTGAGGGCGGGGATAGCACAGATACGCAGTATTTT.

The chain joins TRBV30 to TRBJ2-5; D is unclear. CDR3 size: 12 residues. The germline V gene has CDR1 GTSNPN and CDR2 SVGIG (reference sequence). With 3 bases removed from V and 2 bases from J, the gap between germline ends came to 7 bases. CDR3 bases: TGTGCCTGGAGAAACATTCAAGAGACCCAGTACTTC. Protein product: CAWRNIQETQYF.

This CDR3 reads CASSEYRSVTEAFF. DNA of the CDR3: TGCGCCAGCAGTGAGTACAGATCTGTCACTGAAGCTTTCTTT. The rearrangement joins TRBV10-1 to TRBJ1-1; no clear D. CDR1 and CDR2 from the germline V gene are WNHNN and SYGVQD (reference sequence). CDR3 length: 14 amino acids. Trimming took off 1 base at V and 4 bases at J, with 10 bases between the two ends.